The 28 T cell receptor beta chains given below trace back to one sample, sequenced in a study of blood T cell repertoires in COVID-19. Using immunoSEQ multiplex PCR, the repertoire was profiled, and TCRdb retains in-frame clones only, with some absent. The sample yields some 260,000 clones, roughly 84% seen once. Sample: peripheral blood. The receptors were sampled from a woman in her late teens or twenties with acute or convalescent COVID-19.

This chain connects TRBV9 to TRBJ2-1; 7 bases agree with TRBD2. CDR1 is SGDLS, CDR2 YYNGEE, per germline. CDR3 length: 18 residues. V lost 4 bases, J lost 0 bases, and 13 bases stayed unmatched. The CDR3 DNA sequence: TGTGCCAGCAGCTATCCCCGGGACTACCAGAGCTCCTACAATGAGCAGTTCTTC. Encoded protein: CASSYPRDYQSSYNEQFF.

In DNA, the CDR3 is TGTGCCTGGTTAGGGGCCCGGGGGGCTGCAACTAATGAAAAACTGTTTTTT. It translates to CAWLGARGAATNEKLFF. The V and J genes are TRBV30 and TRBJ1-4; D might be TRBD1 (6 bases). The CDR3 contains 17 residues. Germline V gene sequence: CDR1 GTSNPN, CDR2 SVGIG (reference sequence). V was cut by 5 bases and J by 0 bases, with 19 bases left in between.

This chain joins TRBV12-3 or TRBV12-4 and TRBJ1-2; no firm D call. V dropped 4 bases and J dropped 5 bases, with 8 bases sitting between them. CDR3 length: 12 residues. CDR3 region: CASSSGEYGYTF. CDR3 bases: TGTGCCAGCAGTTCCGGGGAGTATGGCTACACCTTC.

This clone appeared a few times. The CDR3 region is CASSRTGGDQPQHF. The CDR3 region has the DNA TGTGCCAGCAGTAGGACAGGGGGGGATCAGCCCCAGCATTTT. The V call is TRBV2, the J call TRBJ1-5, with 10 nucleotides matching TRBD1. From germline, CDR1 is SNHLY and CDR2 FYNNEI. The length of the CDR3 is 14 residues. Trimming took 5 bases from V and 5 from J; bases not matched to a gene: 3.

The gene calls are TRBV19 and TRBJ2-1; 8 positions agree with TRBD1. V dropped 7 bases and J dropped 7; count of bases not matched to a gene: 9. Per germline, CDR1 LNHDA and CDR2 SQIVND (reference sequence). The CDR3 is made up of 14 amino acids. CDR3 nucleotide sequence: TGTGCCAGTACCCCCGGACAGGGCGTAAATGAGCAGTTCTTC. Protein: CASTPGQGVNEQFF.

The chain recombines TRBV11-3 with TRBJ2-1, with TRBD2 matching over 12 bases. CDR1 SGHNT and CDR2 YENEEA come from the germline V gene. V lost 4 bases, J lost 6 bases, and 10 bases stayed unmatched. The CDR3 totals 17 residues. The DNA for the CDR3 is TGTGCCAGCAGCTCCCATAAGACTAGCGGGAGTTTCAATGAGCAGTTCTTC. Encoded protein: CASSSHKTSGSFNEQFF.

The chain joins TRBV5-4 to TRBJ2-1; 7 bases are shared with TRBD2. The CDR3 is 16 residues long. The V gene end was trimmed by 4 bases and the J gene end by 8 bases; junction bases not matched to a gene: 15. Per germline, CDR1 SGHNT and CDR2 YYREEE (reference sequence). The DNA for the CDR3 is TGTGCCAGCAGCCCTAGGGTCCTAGCGGAGAGGGATGAGCAGTTCTTC. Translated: CASSPRVLAERDEQFF.

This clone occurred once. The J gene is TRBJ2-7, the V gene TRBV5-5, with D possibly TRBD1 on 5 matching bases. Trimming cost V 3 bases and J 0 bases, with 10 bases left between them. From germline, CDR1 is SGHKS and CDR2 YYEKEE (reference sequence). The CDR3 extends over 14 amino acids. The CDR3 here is CASSWGLDSYEQYF. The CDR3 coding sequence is TGTGCCAGCAGCTGGGGCCTTGACTCCTACGAGCAGTACTTC.

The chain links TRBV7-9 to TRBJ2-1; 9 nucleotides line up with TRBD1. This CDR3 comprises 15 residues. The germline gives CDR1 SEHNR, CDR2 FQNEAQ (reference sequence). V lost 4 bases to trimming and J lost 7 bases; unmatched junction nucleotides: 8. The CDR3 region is CASSYGTGQLNEQFF. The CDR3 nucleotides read TGTGCCAGCAGCTACGGGACAGGGCAACTTAATGAGCAGTTCTTC.

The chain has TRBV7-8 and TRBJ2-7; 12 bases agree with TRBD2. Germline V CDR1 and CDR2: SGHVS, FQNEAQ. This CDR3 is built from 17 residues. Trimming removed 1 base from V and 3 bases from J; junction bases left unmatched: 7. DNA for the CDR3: TGTGCCAGCAGCTTAGAAGGACTAGCGGGACTCTACTACGAGCAGTACTTC. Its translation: CASSLEGLAGLYYEQYF. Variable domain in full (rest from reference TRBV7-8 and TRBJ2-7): GAGVSQSPRYKVAKRGQDVALRCDPISGHVSLFWYQQALGQGPEFLTYFQNEAQLDKSGLPSDRFFAERPEGSVSTLKIQRTQQEDSAVYLCASSLEGLAGLYYEQYFGPGTRLTVT.

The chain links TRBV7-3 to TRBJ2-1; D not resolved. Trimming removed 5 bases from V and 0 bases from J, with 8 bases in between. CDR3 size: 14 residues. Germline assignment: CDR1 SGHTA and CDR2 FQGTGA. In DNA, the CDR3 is TGTGCCAGCAGCCCCCCCGGCTCCTACAATGAGCAGTTCTTC. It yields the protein CASSPPGSYNEQFF.

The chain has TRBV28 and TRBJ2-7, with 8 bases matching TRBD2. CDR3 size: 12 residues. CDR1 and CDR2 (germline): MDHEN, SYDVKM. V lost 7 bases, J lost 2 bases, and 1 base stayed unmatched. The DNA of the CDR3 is TGTGCCAGCATGCGGGAGGCCTACGAGCAGTACTTC. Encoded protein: CASMREAYEQYF.

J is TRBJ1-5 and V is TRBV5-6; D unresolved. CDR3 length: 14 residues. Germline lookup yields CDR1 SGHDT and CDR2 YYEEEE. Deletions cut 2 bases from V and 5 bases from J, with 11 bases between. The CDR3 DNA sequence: TGTGCCAGCAGCTTTTGGGGAGAGGATCAGCCCCAGCATTTT. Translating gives CASSFWGEDQPQHF.

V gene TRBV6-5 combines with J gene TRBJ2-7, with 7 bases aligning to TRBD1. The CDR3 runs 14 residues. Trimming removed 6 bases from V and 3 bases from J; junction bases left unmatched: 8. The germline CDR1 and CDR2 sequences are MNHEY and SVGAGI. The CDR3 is CASSRDSSFYEQYF. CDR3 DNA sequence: TGTGCCAGCAGCCGGGACAGCTCCTTCTACGAGCAGTACTTC.

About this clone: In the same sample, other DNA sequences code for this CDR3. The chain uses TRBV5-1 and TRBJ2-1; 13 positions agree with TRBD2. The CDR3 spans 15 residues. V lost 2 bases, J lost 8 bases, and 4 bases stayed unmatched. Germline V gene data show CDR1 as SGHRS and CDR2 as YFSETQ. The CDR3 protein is CASSLGLAGVDEQFF. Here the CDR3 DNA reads TGCGCCAGCAGCTTAGGACTAGCGGGAGTCGATGAGCAGTTCTTC.

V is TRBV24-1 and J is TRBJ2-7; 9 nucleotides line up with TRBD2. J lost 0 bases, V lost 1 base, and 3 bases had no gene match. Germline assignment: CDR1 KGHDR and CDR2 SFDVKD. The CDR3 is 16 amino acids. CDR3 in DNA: TGTGCCACCAGTGATTTATCACTAGCGGGCTCCTACGAGCAGTACTTC. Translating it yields CATSDLSLAGSYEQYF.

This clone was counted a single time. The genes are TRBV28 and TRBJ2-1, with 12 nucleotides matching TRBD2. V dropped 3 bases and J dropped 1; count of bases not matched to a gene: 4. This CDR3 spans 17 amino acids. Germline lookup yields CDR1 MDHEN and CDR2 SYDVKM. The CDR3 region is CASSLSGLAGSYNEQFF. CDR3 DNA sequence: TGTGCCAGCAGTTTGTCGGGACTAGCGGGTTCCTACAATGAGCAGTTCTTC.

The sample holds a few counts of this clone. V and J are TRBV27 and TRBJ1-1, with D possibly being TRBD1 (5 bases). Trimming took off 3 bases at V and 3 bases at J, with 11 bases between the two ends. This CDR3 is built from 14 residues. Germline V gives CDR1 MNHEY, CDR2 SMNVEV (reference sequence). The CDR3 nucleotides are TGTGCCAGCAGTTTTCGGCAGGGCTACACTGAAGCTTTCTTT. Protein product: CASSFRQGYTEAFF.

This chain's CDR3 is CASSEGTGGNEQFF. CDR3 nucleotides: TGTGCCAGCAGTGAGGGGACAGGGGGCAATGAGCAGTTCTTC. This rearrangement joins TRBV6-4 to TRBJ2-1, with 11 bases fitting TRBD1. CDR1 is MRHNA, CDR2 SNTAGT, per germline. Trimming took 3 bases from V and 6 from J; bases not matched to a gene: 1. This CDR3 has 14 amino acids.

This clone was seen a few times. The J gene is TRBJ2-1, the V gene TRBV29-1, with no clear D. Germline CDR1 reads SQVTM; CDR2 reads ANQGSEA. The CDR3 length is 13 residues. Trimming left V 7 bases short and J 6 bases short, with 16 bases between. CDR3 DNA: TGCAGCGCCCCTTGGAGTCTTGGCAATGAGCAGTTCTTC. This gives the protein CSAPWSLGNEQFF.

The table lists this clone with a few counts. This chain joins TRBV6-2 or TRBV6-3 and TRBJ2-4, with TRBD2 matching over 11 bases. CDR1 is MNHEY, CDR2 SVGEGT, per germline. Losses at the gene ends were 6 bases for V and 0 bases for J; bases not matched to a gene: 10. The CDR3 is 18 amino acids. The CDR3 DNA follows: TGTGCCAGCAGCCCGACTAGCGGGAATCTTCTAGCCAAAAACATTCAGTACTTC. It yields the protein CASSPTSGNLLAKNIQYF.

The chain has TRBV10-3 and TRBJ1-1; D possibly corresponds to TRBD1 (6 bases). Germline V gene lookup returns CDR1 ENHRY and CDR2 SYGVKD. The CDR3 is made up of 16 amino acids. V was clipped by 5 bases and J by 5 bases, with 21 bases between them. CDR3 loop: CAISKTGHSEVTEAFF. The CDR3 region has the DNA TGTGCCATCAGTAAAACGGGACACTCGGAGGTTACTGAAGCTTTCTTT.

CDR3 residues: CATDDRMGHEQYF. CDR3 nucleotide sequence: TGTGCCACTGACGACAGGATGGGCCACGAGCAGTACTTC. The J gene is TRBJ2-7, the V gene TRBV6-5; a weak D match, TRBD1 (6 bases). The CDR3 extends over 13 amino acids. V lost 10 bases, J lost 5 bases, and 18 bases lay in between. The germline V gene encodes CDR1 MNHEY and CDR2 SVGAGI.

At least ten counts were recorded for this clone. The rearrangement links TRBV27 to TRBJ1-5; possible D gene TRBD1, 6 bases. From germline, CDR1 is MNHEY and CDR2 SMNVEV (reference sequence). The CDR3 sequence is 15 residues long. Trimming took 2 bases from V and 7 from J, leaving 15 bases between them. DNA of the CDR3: TGTGCCAGCAGTTTAGGATACAGGGTGGGGCAGCCCCAGCATTTT. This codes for CASSLGYRVGQPQHF.

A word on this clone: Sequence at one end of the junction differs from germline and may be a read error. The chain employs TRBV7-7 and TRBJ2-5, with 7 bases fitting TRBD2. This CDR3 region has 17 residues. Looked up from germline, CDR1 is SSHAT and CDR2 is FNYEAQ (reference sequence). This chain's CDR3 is CASSSPGGAGVGETQYF. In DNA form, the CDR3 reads TGTGCTAGCAGCTCCCCTGGTGGTGCGGGAGTAGGAGAGACCCAGTACTTC. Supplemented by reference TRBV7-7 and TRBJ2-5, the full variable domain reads GAGVSQSPRYKVTKRGQDVTLRCDPISSHATLYWYQQALGQGPEFLTYFNYEAQPDKSGLPSDRFSAERPEGSISTLTIQRTEQRDSAMYRCASSSPGGAGVGETQYFGPGTRLLVL.

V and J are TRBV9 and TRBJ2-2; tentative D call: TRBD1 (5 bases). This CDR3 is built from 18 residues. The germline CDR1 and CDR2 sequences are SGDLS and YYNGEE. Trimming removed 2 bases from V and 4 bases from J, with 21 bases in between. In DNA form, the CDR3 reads TGTGCCAGCAGCGTTCGGCAGGGTCCACGCCCAGCCACCGGGGAGCTGTTTTTT. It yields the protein CASSVRQGPRPATGELFF.

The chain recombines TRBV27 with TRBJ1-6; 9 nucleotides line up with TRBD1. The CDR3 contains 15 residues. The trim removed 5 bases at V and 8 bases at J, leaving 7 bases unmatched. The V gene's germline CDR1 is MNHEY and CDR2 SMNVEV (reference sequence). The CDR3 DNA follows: TGTGCCAGCAGTCCTACAGGGGGCAGTCATTCACCCCTCCACTTT. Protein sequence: CASSPTGGSHSPLHF.

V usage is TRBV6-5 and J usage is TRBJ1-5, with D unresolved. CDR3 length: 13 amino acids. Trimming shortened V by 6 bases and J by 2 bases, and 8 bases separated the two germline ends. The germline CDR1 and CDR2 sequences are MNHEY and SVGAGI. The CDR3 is CASRAVRNQPQHF. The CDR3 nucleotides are TGTGCCAGCAGGGCGGTCCGCAATCAGCCCCAGCATTTT.